This T cell receptor (beta chain) was identified during a study of T cells in localized non-small cell lung cancer. The V end lost 6 bases, the J end lost 6 bases, and 16 bases lay between the germline ends. The germline V gene encodes CDR1 ENHRY and CDR2 SYGVKD. CDR3 length equals 14 residues. The data were produced by immunoSEQ multiplex PCR, yet TCRdb's version contains in-frame clones alone and is incomplete. The sample yields around 14,000 clones, more than 65% seen once. In regard to this clone: The antigen is not known.

Whole-study results and caveats: A raised T cell density in blood coincided with lengthier overall survival. Researchers found a median about 53 of the top 100 tumor clones in adjacent lung.

Sequences were derived from peripheral blood, sampled before any cancer treatment. The V and J genes are TRBV10-3 and TRBJ2-3, with D possibly matching TRBD2 (5 bases). This clonotype was sampled from a female donor at least 60 years old with stage I squamous cell lung carcinoma. The DNA of the CDR3 is TGTGCCATCAGGGGCGAGGGCCCCGGGGATACGCAGTATTTT. It encodes CAIRGEGPGDTQYF.